This T cell receptor (beta chain) was recorded in a study of shared T cell receptors in the human thymus. Sequencing was performed with immunoSEQ multiplex PCR; in TCRdb, only in-frame clones are kept and a portion is missing. The sample has 650,000 to 950,000 clones, 70% to 90% seen once. This clone was observed a few times. CDR3 size: 17 residues. Germline V lookup: CDR1 LGHNA, CDR2 YSLEER. Trimming at V came to 0 bases and at J to 2 bases, leaving 6 bases not matched to a gene. This sample also appeared in a second study, on human thymus T cells. That work states: Thymus specimens were resections from corrective heart surgery. Use of V and J genes seemed skewed within the thymic and blood repertoires. Related work showed strongly overlapping thymic repertoires across unrelated individuals.

The source material was thymocytes. V gene TRBV4-3 combines with J gene TRBJ2-7; TRBD2 matches at 11 bases. The source is a girl less than two years old with a congenital heart defect. The CDR3, as DNA: TGCGCCAGCAGCCAAGAACTAGCGGGGGACTCGGCCTACGAGCAGTACTTC. Translating it yields CASSQELAGDSAYEQYF.